Below, 8 T cell receptor beta chains from the same sample are listed, as sequenced in a study of response to subunit inactivated influenza vaccine. TCRdb ran MiXCR on the RT-PCR reads and lists one entry per CDR3 protein. This sample has under 750,000 distinct CDR3 sequences, with approximately 12% found just once. The sequencing here drew on PBMCs from blood, taken on the day of vaccination. The source is a man aged 45 to 65 who received an inactivated influenza vaccine.

This chain uses TRBV28 with TRBJ2-1; possible D gene TRBD2, 6 bases. V shed 3 bases and J shed 4 bases, with 13 bases lying between them. This CDR3 spans 15 amino acids. Germline V gene data show CDR1 as MDHEN and CDR2 as SYDVKM. CDR3 region: CASSFAGTAYNEQFF. Here the CDR3 DNA reads TGTGCCAGCAGTTTTGCGGGGACGGCTTACAATGAGCAGTTCTTC.

This clonotype was seen only a few times. The V call is TRBV6-2 or TRBV6-3, the J call TRBJ1-1; tentative D call: TRBD1 (5 bases). The V gene lost 6 bases and the J gene lost 7 bases, with 21 bases spanning the gap. The CDR3 sequence is 15 residues long. CDR1 and CDR2 from the germline V gene are MNHEY and SVGEGT. In DNA form, the CDR3 reads TGTGCCAGCAGGAAAAGTATAGGGGAACGAAGTGAAGCTTTCTTT. Translation: CASRKSIGERSEAFF.

The chain couples TRBV29-1 to TRBJ2-2; TRBD2 matches at 9 bases. Unmatched junction bases numbered 3, after V lost 2 bases and J lost 2 bases. In germline, CDR1 is SQVTM, CDR2 ANQGSEA. CDR3 size: 15 residues. Written as DNA, the CDR3 is TGCAGCGTTGAACGGCGGGGGGGCAACACCGGGGAGCTGTTTTTT. Its translation: CSVERRGGNTGELFF.

The chain is built from TRBV7-8 and TRBJ1-1, with D perhaps TRBD1 (5 bases). The V gene lost 5 bases and the J gene lost 5 bases, with 18 bases spanning the gap. The CDR3 has 15 amino acids. Germline CDR1 SGHVS, CDR2 FQNEAQ. The CDR3 protein is CASSVPTVVGTEAFF. CDR3 DNA sequence: TGTGCCAGCAGCGTCCCGACAGTTGTGGGTACTGAAGCTTTCTTT. Supplemented by reference TRBV7-8 and TRBJ1-1, the full variable domain reads GAGVSQSPRYKVAKRGQDVALRCDPISGHVSLFWYQQALGQGPEFLTYFQNEAQLDKSGLPSDRFFAERPEGSVSTLKIQRTQQEDSAVYLCASSVPTVVGTEAFFGQGTRLTVV.

The rearrangement joins TRBV2 to TRBJ2-1, with D uncertain. The CDR3 runs 10 residues. From germline, CDR1 is SNHLY and CDR2 FYNNEI. Trimming left V 4 bases short and J 7 bases short, with 2 bases between. This CDR3 reads CASSANEQFF. CDR3 nucleotides: TGTGCCAGCAGTGCGAATGAGCAGTTCTTC.

This clonotype was seen a handful of times. The chain uses TRBV11-2 and TRBJ2-2, with 7 nucleotides matching TRBD2. Unmatched junction bases numbered 12, after V lost 1 base and J lost 4 bases. In germline, CDR1 is SGHAT, CDR2 FQNNGV. The CDR3 sequence is 18 residues long. CDR3 protein: CASSLVFAGVPSTGELFF. CDR3 bases: TGTGCCAGCAGCTTAGTCTTCGCGGGGGTTCCTAGCACCGGGGAGCTGTTTTTT. The full variable domain, in which reference TRBV11-2 and TRBJ2-2 provide the parts outside the CDR3, is EAGVAQSPRYKIIEKRQSVAFWCNPISGHATLYWYQQILGQGPKLLIQFQNNGVVDDSQLPKDRFSAERLKGVDSTLKIQPAKLEDSAVYLCASSLVFAGVPSTGELFFGEGSRLTVL.

This clonotype was seen a handful of times. The chain carries TRBV11-2 and TRBJ2-1, with D perhaps TRBD1 (6 bases). The CDR3 is 15 amino acids. V was shortened by 5 bases and J by 6 bases, with 17 bases between the two germline ends. Germline lookup yields CDR1 SGHAT and CDR2 FQNNGV. In DNA, the CDR3 is TGTGCCAGCAGCGCTACAGGGAAAGGGTTCAATGAGCAGTTCTTC. Protein sequence: CASSATGKGFNEQFF.

This clonotype was counted only a few times. V and J are TRBV5-6 and TRBJ1-2; D uncertain. V lost 0 bases and J lost 5, with 11 bases in between. Germline lookup yields CDR1 SGHDT and CDR2 YYEEEE. The CDR3 is 14 residues long. The CDR3 nucleotides are TGTGCCAGCAGCTTGGATCAGTCATCGTATGGCTACACCTTC. The encoded protein is CASSLDQSSYGYTF.